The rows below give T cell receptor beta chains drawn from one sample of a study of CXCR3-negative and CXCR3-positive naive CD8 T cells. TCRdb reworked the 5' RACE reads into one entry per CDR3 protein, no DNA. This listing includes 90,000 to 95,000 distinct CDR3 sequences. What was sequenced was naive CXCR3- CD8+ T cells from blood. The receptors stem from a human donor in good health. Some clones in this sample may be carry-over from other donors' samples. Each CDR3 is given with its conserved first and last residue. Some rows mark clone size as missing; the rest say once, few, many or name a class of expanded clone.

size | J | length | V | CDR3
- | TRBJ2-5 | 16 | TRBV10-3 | CAISGTAGLAIWTQYF
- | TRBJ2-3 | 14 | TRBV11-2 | CASDRAEHTDTQYF
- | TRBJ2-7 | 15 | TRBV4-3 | CASSQGRQGSYEQYF
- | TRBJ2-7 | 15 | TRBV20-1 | CSASPLAGTIYEQYF
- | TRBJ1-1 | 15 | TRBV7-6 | CASSLDKVLSTEAFF
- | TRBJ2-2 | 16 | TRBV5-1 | CASSILQGANTGELFF
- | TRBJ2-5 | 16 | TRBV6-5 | CASSYFFGQDRETQYF
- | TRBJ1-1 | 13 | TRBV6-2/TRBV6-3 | CASAIDWGTEAFF
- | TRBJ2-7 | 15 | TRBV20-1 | CSARGPGSDGYEQYF
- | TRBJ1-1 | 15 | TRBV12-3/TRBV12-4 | CASGVQGTLNTEAFF
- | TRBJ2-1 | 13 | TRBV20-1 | CSASTITYNEQFF
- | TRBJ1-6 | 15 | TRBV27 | CASSLSGRANSPLHF
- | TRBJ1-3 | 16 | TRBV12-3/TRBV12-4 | CASSRTGSKSWNTIYF
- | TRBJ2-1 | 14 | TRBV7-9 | CASSLGGRGNEQFF
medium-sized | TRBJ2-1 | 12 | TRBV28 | CASSLPAGEQFF
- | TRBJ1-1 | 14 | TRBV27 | CASSAGTGNTEAFF
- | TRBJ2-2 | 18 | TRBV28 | CASRGERGPERHTGELFF
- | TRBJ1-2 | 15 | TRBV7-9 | CASSFTGADDVGYTF
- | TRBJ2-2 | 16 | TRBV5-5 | CASSLWGGTNTGELFF
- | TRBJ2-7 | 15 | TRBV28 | CASTGEDSESYEQYF
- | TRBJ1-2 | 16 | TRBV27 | CASSLFRDTRNYGYTF
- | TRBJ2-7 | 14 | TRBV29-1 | CSVEPGGAGYEQYF
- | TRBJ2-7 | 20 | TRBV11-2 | CASSPLASGGARAWTYEQYF
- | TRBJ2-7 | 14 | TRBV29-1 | CSATGTSGSYEQYF
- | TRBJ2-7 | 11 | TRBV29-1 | CSAGGPYEQYF
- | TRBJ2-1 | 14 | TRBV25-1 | CASSEMAGVHEQFF
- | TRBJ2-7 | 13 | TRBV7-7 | CASSLGIWDEQYF
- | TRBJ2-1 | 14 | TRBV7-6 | CASSRGLANNEQFF
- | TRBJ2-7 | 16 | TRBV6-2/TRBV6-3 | CASSFERDSQSYEQYF
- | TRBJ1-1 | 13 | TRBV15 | CATSRVQGPEAFF
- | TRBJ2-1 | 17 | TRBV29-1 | CSVEGGTGSLYYDEQFF
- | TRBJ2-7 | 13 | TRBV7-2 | CASSLGLDYEQYF
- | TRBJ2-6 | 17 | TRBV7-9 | CASSSGDGISGANVLTF
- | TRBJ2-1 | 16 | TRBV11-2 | CASSISAGVPYNEQFF
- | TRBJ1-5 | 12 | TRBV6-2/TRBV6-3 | CASSYWNQPQHF
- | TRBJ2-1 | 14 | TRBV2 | CASSGGGTYNEQFF
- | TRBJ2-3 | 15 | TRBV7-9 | CASTSGPYYTDTQYF
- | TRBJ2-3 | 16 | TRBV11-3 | CASSLQLAGAPDTQYF
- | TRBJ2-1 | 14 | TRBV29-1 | CSVEVAGGGNEQFF
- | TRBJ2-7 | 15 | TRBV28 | CASTLGPGRSYEQYF
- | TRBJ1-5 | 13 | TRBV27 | CATRVSSNQPQHF
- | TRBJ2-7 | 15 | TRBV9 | CASPRKRICSYEQYF
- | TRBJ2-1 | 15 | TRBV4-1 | CASSQAQREANEQFF
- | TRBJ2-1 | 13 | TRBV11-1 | CASSLVNYNEQFF
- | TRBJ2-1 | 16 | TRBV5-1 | CASSLVQGVSYNEQFF
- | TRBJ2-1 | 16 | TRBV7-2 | CASSSGLAASYNEQFF
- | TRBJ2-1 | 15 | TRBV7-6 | CASSLWVGGPNEQFF
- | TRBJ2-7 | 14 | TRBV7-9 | CASSSLDGFYEQYF
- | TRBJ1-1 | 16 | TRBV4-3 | CASSQDAGSEYTEAFF
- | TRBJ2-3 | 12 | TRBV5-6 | CASSGTPDTQYF
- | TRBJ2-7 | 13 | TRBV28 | CASSFSVGYEQYF
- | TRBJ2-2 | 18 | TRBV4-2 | CASSQGHYELSYTGELFF
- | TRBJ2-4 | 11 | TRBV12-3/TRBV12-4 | CASSSGTGTHF
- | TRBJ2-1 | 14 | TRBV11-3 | CASSRQSSYNEQFF
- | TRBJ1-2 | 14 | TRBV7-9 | CASSSTWGGYGYTF